This TCR beta chain was recovered during a study of T-cell reconstitution after alpha-beta-depleted transplantation in children. Unique molecular identifiers were incorporated into the prepared TCRbeta library. Via MiXCR, TCRdb re-called the PCR reads, giving one row per CDR3 protein. Altogether approximately 520,000 distinct CDR3 sequences are present, about 31% being singletons, with the ten largest covering approximately 2.3%. This clonotype appeared a few times. V was trimmed by 4 bases and J by 1 base, leaving 14 bases between them. The CDR3 covers 15 residues. Germline V gene lookup returns CDR1 DFQATT and CDR2 SNEGSKA (reference sequence).

This chain connects TRBV20-1 to TRBJ2-1, with D perhaps given as TRBD1 or TRBD2 (5 bases each). The clonotype originates from a human donor who donated a stem cell graft to a child with aplastic anemia. Sample: PBMCs from the stem cell graft donor, taken from the stem cell graft. The CDR3 DNA reads TGCAGTGCTACGGGGCCGGGATTATCCTACAATGAGCAGTTCTTC. Translation: CSATGPGLSYNEQFF.